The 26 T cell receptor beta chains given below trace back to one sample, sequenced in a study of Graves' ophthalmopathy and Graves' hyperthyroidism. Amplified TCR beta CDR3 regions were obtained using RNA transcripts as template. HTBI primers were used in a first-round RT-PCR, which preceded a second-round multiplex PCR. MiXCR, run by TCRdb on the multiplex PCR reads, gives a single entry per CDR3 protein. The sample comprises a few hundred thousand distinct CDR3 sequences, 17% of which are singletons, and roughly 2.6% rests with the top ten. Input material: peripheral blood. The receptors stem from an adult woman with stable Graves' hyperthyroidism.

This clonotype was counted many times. The CDR3 coding sequence is TGTGCCACCAGTGATCCCCGGGGCAGGAAAGAGACCCAGTACTTC. Its protein product is CATSDPRGRKETQYF. The V gene is TRBV24-1, the J gene TRBJ2-5; D tentatively reads TRBD1 or TRBD2 (5 bases each). The V end was cut by 3 bases, the J end by 3 bases, with 13 bases between. Per germline, CDR1 KGHDR and CDR2 SFDVKD. The CDR3 consists of 15 residues.

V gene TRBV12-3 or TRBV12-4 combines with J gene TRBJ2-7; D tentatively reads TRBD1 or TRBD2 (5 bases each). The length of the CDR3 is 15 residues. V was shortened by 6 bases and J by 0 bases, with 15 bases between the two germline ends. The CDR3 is CASRPGTVSSYEQYF. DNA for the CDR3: TGTGCCAGCAGACCCGGGACGGTGAGCTCCTACGAGCAGTACTTC.

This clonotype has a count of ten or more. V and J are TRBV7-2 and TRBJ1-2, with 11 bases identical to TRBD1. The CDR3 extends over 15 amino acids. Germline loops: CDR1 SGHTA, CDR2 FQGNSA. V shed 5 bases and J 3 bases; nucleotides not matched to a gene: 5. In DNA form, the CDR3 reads TGTGCCAGCAGCCAAAGGACAGGGGGCGACTATGGCTACACCTTC. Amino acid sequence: CASSQRTGGDYGYTF.

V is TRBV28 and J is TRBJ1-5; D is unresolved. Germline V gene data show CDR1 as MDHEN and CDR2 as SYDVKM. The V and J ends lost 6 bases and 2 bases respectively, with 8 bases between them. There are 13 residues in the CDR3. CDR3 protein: CASSRARNQPQHF. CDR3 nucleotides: TGTGCCAGCAGCCGGGCGCGCAATCAGCCCCAGCATTTT.

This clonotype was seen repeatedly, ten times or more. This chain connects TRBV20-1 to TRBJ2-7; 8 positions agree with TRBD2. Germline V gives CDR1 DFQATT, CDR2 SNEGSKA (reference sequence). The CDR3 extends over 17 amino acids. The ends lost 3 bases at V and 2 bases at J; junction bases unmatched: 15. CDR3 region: CSASRGTRASGPYEQYF. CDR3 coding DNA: TGCAGTGCTAGTAGGGGCACTAGGGCTAGCGGGCCCTACGAGCAGTACTTC.

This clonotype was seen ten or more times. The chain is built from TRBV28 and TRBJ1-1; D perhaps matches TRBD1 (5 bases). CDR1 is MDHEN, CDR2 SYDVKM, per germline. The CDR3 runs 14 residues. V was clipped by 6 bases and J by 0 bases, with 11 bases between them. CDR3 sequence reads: CASRPGLMNTEAFF. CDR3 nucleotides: TGTGCCAGCAGACCGGGACTGATGAACACTGAAGCTTTCTTT. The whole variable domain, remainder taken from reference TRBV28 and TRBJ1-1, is DVKVTQSSRYLVKRTGEKVFLECVQDMDHENMFWYRQDPGLGLRLIYFSYDVKMKEKGDIPEGYSVSREKKERFSLILESASTNQTSMYLCASRPGLMNTEAFFGQGTRLTVV.

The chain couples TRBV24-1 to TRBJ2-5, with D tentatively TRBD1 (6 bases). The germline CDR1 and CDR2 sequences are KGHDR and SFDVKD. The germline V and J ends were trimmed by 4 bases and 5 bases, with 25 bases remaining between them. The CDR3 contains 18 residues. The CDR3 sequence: CATSEYRVGELGGETQYF. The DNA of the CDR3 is TGTGCCACCAGTGAATACAGGGTCGGAGAGTTGGGCGGCGAGACCCAGTACTTC.

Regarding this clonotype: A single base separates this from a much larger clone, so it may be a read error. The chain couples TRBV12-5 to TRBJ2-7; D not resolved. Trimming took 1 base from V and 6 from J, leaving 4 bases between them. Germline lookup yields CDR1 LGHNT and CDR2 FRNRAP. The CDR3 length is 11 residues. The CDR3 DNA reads TGTGCTAGTGGTTTGGAGAGCGAGCAGTACTTC. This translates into CASGLESEQYF.

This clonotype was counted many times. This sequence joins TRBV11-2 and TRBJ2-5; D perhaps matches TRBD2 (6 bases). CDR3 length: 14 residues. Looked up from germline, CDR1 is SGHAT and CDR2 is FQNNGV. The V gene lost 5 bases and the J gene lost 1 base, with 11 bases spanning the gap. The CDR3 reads CASSPNSGQETQYF. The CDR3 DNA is TGTGCCAGCAGCCCGAATAGCGGCCAAGAGACCCAGTACTTC.

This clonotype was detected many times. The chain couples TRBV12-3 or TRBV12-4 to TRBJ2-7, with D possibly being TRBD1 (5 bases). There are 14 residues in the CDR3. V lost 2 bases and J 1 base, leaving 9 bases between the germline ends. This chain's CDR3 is CASSLRGFSYEQYF. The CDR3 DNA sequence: TGTGCCAGCAGTTTAAGGGGATTTTCCTACGAGCAGTACTTC.

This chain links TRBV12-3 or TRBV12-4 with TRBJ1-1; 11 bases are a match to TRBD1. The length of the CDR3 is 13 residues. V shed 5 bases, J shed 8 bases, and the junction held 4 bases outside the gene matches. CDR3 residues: CASSRTGGYEAFF. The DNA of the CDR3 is TGTGCCAGCAGTCGGACAGGGGGCTACGAAGCTTTCTTT.

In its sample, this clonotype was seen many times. This CDR3 reads CASSPLDRGDYGYTF. CDR3 DNA: TGTGCCAGCTCACCTCTCGACAGGGGTGACTATGGCTACACCTTC. The chain recombines TRBV18 with TRBJ1-2, with 8 bases aligning to TRBD1. CDR1 KGHSH and CDR2 LQKENI come from the germline V gene. The junction had 6 bases not matched to a gene; V was cut back by 3 bases and J by 3 bases. CDR3 length: 15 residues. Full variable domain (outside the CDR3, taken from reference TRBV18 and TRBJ1-2): NAGVMQNPRHLVRRRGQEARLRCSPMKGHSHVYWYRQLPEEGLKFMVYLQKENIIDESGMPKERFSAEFPKEGPSILRIQQVVRGDSAAYFCASSPLDRGDYGYTFGSGTRLTVV.

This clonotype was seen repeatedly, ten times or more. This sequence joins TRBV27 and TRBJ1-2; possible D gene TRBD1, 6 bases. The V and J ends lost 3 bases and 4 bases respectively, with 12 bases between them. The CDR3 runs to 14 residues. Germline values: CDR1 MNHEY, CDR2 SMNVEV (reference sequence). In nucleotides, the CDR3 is TGTGCCAGCAGTTTGTCCGACAGGACCTATGGCTACACCTTC. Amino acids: CASSLSDRTYGYTF.

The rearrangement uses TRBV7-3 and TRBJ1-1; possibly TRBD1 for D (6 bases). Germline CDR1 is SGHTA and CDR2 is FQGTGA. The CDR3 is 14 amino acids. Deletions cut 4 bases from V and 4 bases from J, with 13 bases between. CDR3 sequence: CASSSRGLGTEAFF. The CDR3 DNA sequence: TGTGCCAGCAGCTCCAGGGGTCTGGGCACTGAAGCTTTCTTT.

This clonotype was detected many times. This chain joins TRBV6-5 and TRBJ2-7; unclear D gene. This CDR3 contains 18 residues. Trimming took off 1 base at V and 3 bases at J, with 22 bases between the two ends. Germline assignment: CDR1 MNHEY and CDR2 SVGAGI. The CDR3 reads CASSYLAEDGGEDYEQYF. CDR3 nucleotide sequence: TGTGCCAGCAGTTACTTGGCTGAAGACGGCGGCGAGGACTACGAGCAGTACTTC.

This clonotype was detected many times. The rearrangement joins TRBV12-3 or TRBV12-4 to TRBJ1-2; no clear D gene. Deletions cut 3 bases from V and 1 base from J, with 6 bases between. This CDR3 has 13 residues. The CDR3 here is CASSLADNYGYTF. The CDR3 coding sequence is TGTGCCAGCAGTTTGGCGGATAACTATGGCTACACCTTC.

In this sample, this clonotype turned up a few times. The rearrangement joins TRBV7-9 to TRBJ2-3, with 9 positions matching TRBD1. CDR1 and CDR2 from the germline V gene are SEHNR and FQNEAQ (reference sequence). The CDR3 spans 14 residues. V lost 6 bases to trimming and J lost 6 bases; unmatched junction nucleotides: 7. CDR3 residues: CASRGQGWTDTQYF. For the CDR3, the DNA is TGTGCCAGCAGGGGACAGGGATGGACCGATACGCAGTATTTT.

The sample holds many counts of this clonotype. The CDR3 DNA follows: TGTGCCAGCCTAACAAGGGCGGGCACTGAAGCTTTCTTT. Amino acid sequence: CASLTRAGTEAFF. J is TRBJ1-1 and V is TRBV12-3 or TRBV12-4; D gene unclear. Deletions cut 8 bases from V and 4 bases from J, with 14 bases between. CDR3 size: 13 residues.

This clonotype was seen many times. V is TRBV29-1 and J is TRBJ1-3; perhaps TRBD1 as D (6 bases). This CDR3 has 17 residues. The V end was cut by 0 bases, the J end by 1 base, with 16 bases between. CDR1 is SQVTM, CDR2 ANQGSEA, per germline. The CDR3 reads CSVEDPLLGGSGNTIYF. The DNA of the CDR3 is TGCAGCGTTGAAGATCCCCTTCTAGGGGGGTCTGGAAACACCATATATTTT.

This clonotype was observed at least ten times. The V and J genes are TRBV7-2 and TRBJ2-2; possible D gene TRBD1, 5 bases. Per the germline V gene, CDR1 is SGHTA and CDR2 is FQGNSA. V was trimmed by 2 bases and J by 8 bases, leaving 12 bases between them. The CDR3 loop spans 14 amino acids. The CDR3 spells CASSLQGVSGELFF. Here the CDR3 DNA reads TGTGCCAGCAGCTTACAGGGTGTCAGTGGGGAGCTGTTTTTT.

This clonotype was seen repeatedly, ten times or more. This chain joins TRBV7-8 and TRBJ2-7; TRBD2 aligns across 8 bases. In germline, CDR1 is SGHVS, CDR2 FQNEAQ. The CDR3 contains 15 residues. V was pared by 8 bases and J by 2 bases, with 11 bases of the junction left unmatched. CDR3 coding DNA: TGTGCCAGCGAAGCCAGCGGGGGAGGGGCCTACGAGCAGTACTTC. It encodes CASEASGGGAYEQYF.

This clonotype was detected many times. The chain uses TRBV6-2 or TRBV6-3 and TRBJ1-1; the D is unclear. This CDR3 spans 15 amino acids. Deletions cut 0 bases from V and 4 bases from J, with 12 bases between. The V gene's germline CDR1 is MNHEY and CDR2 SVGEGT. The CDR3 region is CASSYSLRGGTEAFF. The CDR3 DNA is TGTGCCAGCAGTTACTCTCTTCGCGGTGGCACTGAAGCTTTCTTT.

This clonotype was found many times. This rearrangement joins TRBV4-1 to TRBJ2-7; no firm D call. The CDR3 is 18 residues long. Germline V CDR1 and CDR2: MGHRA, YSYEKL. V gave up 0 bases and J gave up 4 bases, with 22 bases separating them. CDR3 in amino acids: CASSQDLGRRAFTYEQYF. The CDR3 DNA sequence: TGCGCCAGCAGCCAAGATCTTGGACGACGCGCCTTTACTTACGAGCAGTACTTC.

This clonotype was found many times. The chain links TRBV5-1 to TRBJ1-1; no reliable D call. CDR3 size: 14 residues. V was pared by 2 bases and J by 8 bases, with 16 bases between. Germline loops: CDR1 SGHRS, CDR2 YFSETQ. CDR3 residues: CASSFSGIDEEAFF. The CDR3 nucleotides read TGCGCCAGCAGCTTCTCGGGTATCGATGAGGAAGCTTTCTTT.

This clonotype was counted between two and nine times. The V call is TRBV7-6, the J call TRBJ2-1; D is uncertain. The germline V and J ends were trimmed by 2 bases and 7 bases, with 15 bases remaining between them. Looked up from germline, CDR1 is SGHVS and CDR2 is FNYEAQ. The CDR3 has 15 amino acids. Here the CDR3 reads CASSLSTQSGNEQFF. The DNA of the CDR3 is TGTGCCAGCAGCTTATCGACCCAGTCTGGAAATGAGCAGTTCTTC.

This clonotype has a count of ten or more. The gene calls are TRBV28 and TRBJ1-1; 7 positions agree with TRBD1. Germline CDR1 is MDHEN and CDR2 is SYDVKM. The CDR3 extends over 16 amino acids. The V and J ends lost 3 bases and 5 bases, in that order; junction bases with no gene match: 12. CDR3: CASSFRPRRGRTEAFF. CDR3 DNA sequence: TGTGCCAGCAGTTTTCGTCCGAGGAGGGGGCGGACTGAAGCTTTCTTT.